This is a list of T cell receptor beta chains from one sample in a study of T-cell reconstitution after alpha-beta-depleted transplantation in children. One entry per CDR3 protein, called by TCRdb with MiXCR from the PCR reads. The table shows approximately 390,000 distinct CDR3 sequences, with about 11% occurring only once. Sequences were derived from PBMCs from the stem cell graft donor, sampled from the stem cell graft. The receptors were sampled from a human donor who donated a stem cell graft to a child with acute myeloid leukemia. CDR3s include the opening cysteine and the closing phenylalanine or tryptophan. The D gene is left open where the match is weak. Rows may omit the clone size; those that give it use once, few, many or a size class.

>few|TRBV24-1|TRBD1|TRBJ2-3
CATSDPPGQENSDTQYF
TGTGCCACCAGTGACCCACCGGGACAGGAAAACTCAGATACGCAGTATTTT
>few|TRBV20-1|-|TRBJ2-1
CSARPPGWNEQFF
TGCAGTGCCCGACCTCCCGGGTGGAATGAGCAGTTCTTC
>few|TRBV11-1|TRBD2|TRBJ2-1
CASSLAGLAGGTSYNEQFF
TGTGCCAGCAGCTTAGCAGGACTAGCGGGGGGTACTAGCTACAATGAGCAGTTCTTC
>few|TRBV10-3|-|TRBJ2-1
CAISQPSANEQFF
TGTGCCATCAGCCAGCCTAGCGCCAATGAGCAGTTCTTC
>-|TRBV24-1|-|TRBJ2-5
CATSDLQMGEVRQKETQYF
TGTGCCACCAGTGATTTGCAGATGGGAGAAGTTAGACAGAAAGAGACCCAGTACTTC
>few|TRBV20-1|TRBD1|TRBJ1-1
CSASQDREAFF
TGCAGTGCTAGCCAGGACAGGGAAGCTTTCTTT
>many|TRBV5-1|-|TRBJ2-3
CASRELAGTDTQYF
TGCGCCAGCAGGGAGTTAGCTGGCACAGATACGCAGTATTTT
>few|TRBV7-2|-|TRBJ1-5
CASSLVGGDSNQPQHF
TGTGCCAGCAGCTTAGTTGGGGGGGATAGCAATCAGCCCCAGCATTTT
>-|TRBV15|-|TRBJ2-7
CATSRRFSYEQYF
TGTGCCACCAGCCGCCGGTTCTCCTACGAGCAGTACTTC
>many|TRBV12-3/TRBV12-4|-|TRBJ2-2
CASSQGTNTGELFF
TGTGCCAGCAGCCAGGGGACGAACACCGGGGAGCTGTTTTTT
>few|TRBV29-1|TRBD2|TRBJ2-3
CSVEGLAGGPPDTQYF
TGCAGCGTTGAAGGACTAGCGGGGGGGCCCCCCGATACGCAGTATTTT
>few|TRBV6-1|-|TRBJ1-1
CASNSGVRTEAFF
TGTGCCAGCAACTCAGGCGTTCGCACTGAAGCTTTCTTT
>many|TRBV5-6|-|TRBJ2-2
CASSLSGELFF
TGTGCCAGCAGCCTCTCCGGGGAGCTGTTTTTT
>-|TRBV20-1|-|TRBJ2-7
CSAGRYLTYEQYF
TGCAGTGCTGGGAGATACTTAACCTACGAGCAGTACTTC
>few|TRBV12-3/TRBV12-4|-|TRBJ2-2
CASSPLWAGAGGELFF
TGTGCCAGCAGTCCGCTGTGGGCAGGGGCCGGCGGGGAGCTGTTTTTT
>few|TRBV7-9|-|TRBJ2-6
CASRRPPTGGANVLTF
TGTGCCAGCAGGCGTCCCCCCACGGGGGGGGCCAACGTCCTGACTTTC
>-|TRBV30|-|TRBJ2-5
CAWEYQGQETQYF
TGTGCCTGGGAATATCAGGGACAAGAGACCCAGTACTTC
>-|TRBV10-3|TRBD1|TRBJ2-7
CATLRDSSYEQYF
TGTGCCACCCTCCGGGACAGCTCCTACGAGCAGTACTTC
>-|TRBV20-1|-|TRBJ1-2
CSAELGTSYGYTF
TGCAGTGCCGAGCTCGGGACATCCTATGGCTACACCTTC
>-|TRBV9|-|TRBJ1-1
CASSVVRTKGLNTEAFF
TGTGCCAGCAGCGTAGTCCGGACCAAGGGCTTGAACACTGAAGCTTTCTTT
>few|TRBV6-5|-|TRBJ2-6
CASSSSGTTSSGANVLTF
TGTGCCAGCAGTTCTTCCGGGACAACTAGCTCTGGGGCCAACGTCCTGACTTTC
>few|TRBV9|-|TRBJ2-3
CASSALGGGADTQYF
TGTGCCAGCAGCGCCCTAGGCGGGGGCGCAGATACGCAGTATTTT
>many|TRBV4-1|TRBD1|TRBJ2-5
CASSQPDRGQETQYF
TGCGCCAGCAGCCAGCCGGACAGGGGGCAAGAGACCCAGTACTTC
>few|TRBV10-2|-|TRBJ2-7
CASRRRTYEQYF
TGCGCCAGCAGAAGACGCACCTACGAGCAGTACTTC
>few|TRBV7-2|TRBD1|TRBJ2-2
CASSLATAGGTNTGELFF
TGTGCCAGCAGCTTAGCTACTGCAGGGGGTACGAACACCGGGGAGCTGTTTTTT
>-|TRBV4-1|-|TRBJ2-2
CASSQDEAATGELFF
TGCGCCAGCAGCCAAGATGAGGCAGCCACCGGGGAGCTGTTTTTT
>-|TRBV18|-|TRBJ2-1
CASSLLRDLTREQFF
TGTGCCAGCTCGCTACTCCGGGACCTCACCCGAGAGCAGTTCTTC
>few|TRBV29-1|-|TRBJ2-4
CSVGLVRENIQYF
TGCAGCGTTGGACTTGTTCGCGAAAACATTCAGTACTTC
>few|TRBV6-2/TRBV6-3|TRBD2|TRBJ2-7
CASSYGGRRSQQYF
TGTGCCAGCAGTTACGGCGGGAGGCGATCGCAGCAGTACTTC
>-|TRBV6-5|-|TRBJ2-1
CASSYVGGNEQFF
TGTGCCAGCAGTTACGTCGGGGGCAATGAGCAGTTCTTC
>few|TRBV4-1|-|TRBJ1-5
CASSQARNQPQHF
TGCGCCAGCAGCCAAGCCCGCAATCAGCCCCAGCATTTT
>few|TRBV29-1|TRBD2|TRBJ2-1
CSVSRTSDNEQFF
TGCAGCGTATCTCGGACTAGCGACAATGAGCAGTTCTTC
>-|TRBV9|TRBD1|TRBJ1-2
CASSVWPQGQNYGYTF
TGTGCCAGCAGCGTATGGCCCCAGGGACAGAACTATGGCTACACCTTC
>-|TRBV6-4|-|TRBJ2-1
CASSEQGSNYNEQFF
TGTGCCAGCAGTGAACAAGGATCCAACTACAATGAGCAGTTCTTC
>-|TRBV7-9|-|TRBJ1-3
CASSLEGFRGYGNTIYF
TGTGCCAGCAGCTTAGAAGGGTTTCGGGGCTATGGAAACACCATATATTTT
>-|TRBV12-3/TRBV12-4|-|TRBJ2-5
CASSYRLGETQYF
TGTGCCAGCAGTTATCGTCTCGGAGAGACCCAGTACTTC
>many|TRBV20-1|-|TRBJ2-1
CSALDNRGGDEQFF
TGCAGTGCCCTTGATAATCGCGGGGGCGATGAGCAGTTCTTC
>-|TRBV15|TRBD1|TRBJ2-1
CATSKGQGQLNEQFF
TGTGCCACCAGCAAAGGACAGGGTCAACTCAATGAGCAGTTCTTC
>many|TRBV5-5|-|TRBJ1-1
CASSWGQILNTEAFF
TGTGCCAGCAGCTGGGGACAAATCTTGAACACTGAAGCTTTCTTT
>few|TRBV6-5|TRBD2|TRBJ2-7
CASSLTGGTFSYEQYF
TGTGCCAGCAGTTTGACGGGAGGGACCTTCTCCTACGAGCAGTACTTC
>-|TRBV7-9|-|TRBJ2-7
CASSLEEGMRPYEQYF
TGTGCCAGCAGCTTAGAGGAGGGAATGCGTCCCTACGAGCAGTACTTC
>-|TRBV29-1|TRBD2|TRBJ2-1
CSVEGGGAYEQFF
TGCAGCGTTGAAGGCGGGGGGGCCTATGAGCAGTTCTTC
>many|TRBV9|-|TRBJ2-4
CASSVGNRDQTF
TGTGCCAGCAGCGTAGGGAATAGGGACCAAACATTC
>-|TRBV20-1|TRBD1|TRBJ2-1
CSARIQDRGLNNEQFF
TGCAGTGCTAGAATCCAGGACAGGGGGCTCAACAATGAGCAGTTCTTC
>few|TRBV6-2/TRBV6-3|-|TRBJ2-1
CASSIGGGGFNEQFF
TGTGCCAGCAGTATTGGGGGCGGGGGCTTCAATGAGCAGTTCTTC
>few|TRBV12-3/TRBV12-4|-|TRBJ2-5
CASSLGWQGGSETQYF
TGTGCCAGCAGTTTGGGGTGGCAGGGTGGCTCAGAGACCCAGTACTTC
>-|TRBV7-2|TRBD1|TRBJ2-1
CASSLIQGAGNEQFF
TGTGCCAGCAGCTTAATTCAGGGGGCAGGTAATGAGCAGTTCTTC
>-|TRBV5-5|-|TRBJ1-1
CASSWSAGNTEAFF
TGTGCCAGCAGCTGGTCGGCAGGGAACACTGAAGCTTTCTTT
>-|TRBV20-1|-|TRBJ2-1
CSARGNNEQFF
TGCAGTGCTAGGGGAAATAATGAGCAGTTCTTC